This T cell receptor beta chain stems from a study of T cells in localized non-small cell lung cancer. Findings and caveats of the study: Highest T cell clonality was seen in uninvolved adjacent lung, surpassing that measured in tumor.

CDR1 and CDR2 from the germline V gene are MNHNY and SVGAGI (reference sequence). The CDR3 sequence is 13 residues long. The V end lost 6 bases, the J end lost 7 bases, and 16 bases lay between the germline ends. Clones were sequenced by immunoSEQ multiplex PCR, and TCRdb holds only the in-frame ones, with some missing. The sample has fewer than 95,000 clones, roughly 93% seen once. This clone came up once. Antigen: not known. The sample consisted of PBMCs, taken before any cancer treatment. This rearrangement joins TRBV6-6 to TRBJ2-7, with D tentatively TRBD1 (5 bases). The TCR originated in a woman aged 40 to 75 with stage II squamous cell lung carcinoma. The CDR3: CASRQQAYGEQYF. CDR3 nucleotides: TGTGCCAGCAGACAACAGGCCTATGGGGAGCAGTACTTC.